Below, one T cell receptor (beta chain) is given with its context. What it binds is not known. This entry comes from a study of OX40 agonist ivuxolimab in advanced cancers. Study details: The study treated patients with ivuxolimab, an agonistic anti-OX40 (CD134) antibody. General study results and limits: Circulating CD4+ and CD8+ T cells showed clonal expansion by week 6 at 0.1 to 3.0 mg/kg.

Sequencing used immunoSEQ multiplex PCR; TCRdb keeps in-frame clones, though not all of them. Among 60,000 or so clones listed, approximately 91% were seen once. Germline V gene lookup returns CDR1 MNHNY and CDR2 SVGAGI (reference sequence). CDR3 length: 14 residues. Trimming cost V 7 bases and J 4 bases, with 14 bases left between them. This clonotype originated in an adult with an advanced solid tumor such as melanoma, head and neck, liver or kidney cancer. J is TRBJ2-4 and V is TRBV6-6; D tentatively reads TRBD1 or TRBD2 (5 bases each). The input for sequencing was CD4+ or CD8+ T cells sorted from blood, taken in a trial of the OX40 agonist ivuxolimab. CDR3 sequence: CASNNRDGKNIQYF. DNA for the CDR3: TGTGCCAGCAACAACCGGGACGGGAAAAACATTCAGTACTTC.